A single sample is the source of the 22 T cell receptor beta chains below, sequenced in a study of cytomegalovirus exposure and HLA in healthy donors. The PCR employed 60 Vbeta primers together with 13 Jbeta primers. TCRdb's copy holds only in-frame clones and misses some; the assay was immunoSEQ multiplex PCR. The table has 150,000 to 200,000 clones, 70% to 85% seen once; the top ten hold under 6.5%. Specimen: PBMCs. The receptors stem from a man aged 45-60 years in good health and CMV-seropositive.

The V and J genes are TRBV5-1 and TRBJ2-3; the D is unclear. V was clipped by 4 bases and J by 3 bases, with 3 bases between them. Per germline, CDR1 SGHRS and CDR2 YFSETQ. The CDR3 is 11 amino acids. CDR3 sequence: CASSRTDTQYF. The CDR3 coding sequence is TGCGCCAGCAGCCGGACAGATACGCAGTATTTT.

V and J are TRBV5-1 and TRBJ1-2; 7 positions match TRBD1. This CDR3 is built from 14 residues. With 4 bases clipped from V and 10 bases from J, the junction kept 13 bases outside the gene matches. Germline V CDR1 and CDR2: SGHRS, YFSETQ. In DNA, the CDR3 is TGCGCCAGCAGCATACTGACAGGGCTGGATGTCTACACCTTC. The encoded protein is CASSILTGLDVYTF.

The chain joins TRBV21-1 to TRBJ2-7; the tabulated D call, TRBD2, remains unverified against the DNA. TRBV21-1 is described as a pseudogene. There are 13 residues in the CDR3. The CDR3 protein is CASSRAGAYEQYV. The DNA for the CDR3 is TGTGCCAGCAGCCGAGCGGGAGCCTACGAGCAGTACGTC.

The chain is built from TRBV7-9 and TRBJ2-5; weak D call: TRBD2 (6 bases). This CDR3 spans 15 amino acids. Germline V lookup: CDR1 SEHNR, CDR2 FQNEAQ (reference sequence). Trimming removed 6 bases at V and 4 bases at J, with 18 bases between. For the CDR3, the DNA is TGTGCCAGCAGTTTCAGGGCCGTCGGGGGAGAGACCCAGTACTTC. Protein sequence: CASSFRAVGGETQYF. Filled out from reference TRBV7-9 and TRBJ2-5, the complete variable domain reads DTGVSQNPRHKITKRGQNVTFRCDPISEHNRLYWYRQTLGQGPEFLTYFQNEAQLEKSRLLSDRFSAERPKGSFSTLEIQRTEQGDSAMYLCASSFRAVGGETQYFGPGTRLLVL.

The V gene is TRBV11-3, the J gene TRBJ2-3, with D perhaps matching TRBD2 (6 bases). V lost 4 bases and J lost 0, with 14 bases in between. The germline V gene has CDR1 SGHNT and CDR2 YENEEA. The CDR3 is 16 amino acids. CDR3 residues: CASSSDYSASTDTQYF. For the CDR3, the DNA is TGTGCCAGCAGCTCGGACTATTCCGCTAGCACAGATACGCAGTATTTT.

The chain has TRBV29-1 and TRBJ2-5, with 14 bases aligning to TRBD2. Matching the DNA end better, TRBJ2-7 makes the J call doubtful. The length of the CDR3 is 14 residues. Germline V gene sequence: CDR1 SQVTM, CDR2 ANQGSEA. The CDR3 region is CSVMTSGGAYEQYF. Written as DNA, the CDR3 is TGCAGCGTTATGACTAGCGGGGGGGCTTACGAGCAGTACTTC.

This chain links TRBV12-5 with TRBJ1-5, with D maybe TRBD1 (5 bases). Trimming pared 2 bases from V and 6 bases from J, leaving 17 bases between. The germline CDR1 and CDR2 sequences are LGHNT and FRNRAP. There are 16 residues in the CDR3. The CDR3 spells CASGLFHGGTAQPQHF. The CDR3 nucleotides are TGTGCTAGTGGTTTGTTCCACGGAGGGACGGCTCAGCCCCAGCATTTT. Supplemented by reference TRBV12-5 and TRBJ1-5, the full variable domain reads DARVTQTPRHKVTEMGQEVTMRCQPILGHNTVFWYRQTMMQGLELLAYFRNRAPLDDSGMPKDRFSAEMPDATLATLKIQPSEPRDSAVYFCASGLFHGGTAQPQHFGDGTRLSIL.

The rearrangement uses TRBV5-1 and TRBJ1-4; TRBD1 matches 8 bases. This CDR3 is built from 17 residues. Trimming cost V 0 bases and J 4 bases; bases outside gene matches: 8. Germline V gene data show CDR1 as SGHRS and CDR2 as YFSETQ. The CDR3, as DNA: TGCGCCAGCAGCTTGGGACAGGGGTCGTCTTATAATGAAAAACTGTTTTTT. It codes for CASSLGQGSSYNEKLFF.

The genes are TRBV4-1 and TRBJ2-1; D possibly corresponds to TRBD2 (6 bases). Germline CDR1 and CDR2: MGHRA and YSYEKL. The length of the CDR3 is 17 residues. The V gene lost 0 bases and the J gene lost 3 bases, with 15 bases spanning the gap. The CDR3: CASSQDPGRGFYNEQFF. The CDR3 nucleotides are TGCGCCAGCAGCCAAGACCCGGGACGGGGGTTCTACAATGAGCAGTTCTTC.

The genes are TRBV15 and TRBJ1-1, with D maybe TRBD1 (5 bases). The CDR3 totals 13 residues. CDR1 LNHNV and CDR2 YYDKDF come from the germline V gene (reference sequence). Trimming left V 0 bases short and J 4 bases short, with 6 bases between. CDR3 sequence: CATSRDGATEAFF. CDR3 nucleotide sequence: TGTGCCACCAGCAGAGATGGGGCCACTGAAGCTTTCTTT. The whole variable domain, remainder taken from reference TRBV15 and TRBJ1-1, is DAMVIQNPRYQVTQFGKPVTLSCSQTLNHNVMYWYQQKSSQAPKLLFHYYDKDFNNEADTPDNFQSRRPNTSFCFLDIRSPGLGDTAMYLCATSRDGATEAFFGQGTRLTVV.

This clone came up once. CDR3 sequence reads: CASSEFRGSTTDTQYF. Here the CDR3 DNA reads TGTGCCAGCAGTGAATTTAGGGGTTCTACCACAGATACGCAGTATTTT. The chain links TRBV6-1 to TRBJ2-3, with D perhaps matching TRBD1 (5 bases). The CDR3 contains 16 residues. Trimming left V 2 bases short and J 2 bases short, with 14 bases between. The germline gives CDR1 MNHNS, CDR2 SASEGT.

Details on this clone: Other DNA sequences of this sample code for an identical CDR3. This sequence joins TRBV27 and TRBJ2-1; the match to TRBD2 covers 14 bases. V was pared by 6 bases and J by 2 bases, with 3 bases of the junction left unmatched. The CDR3 has 16 residues. Germline CDR1 and CDR2: MNHEY and SMNVEV (reference sequence). In nucleotides, the CDR3 is TGTGCCAGCAGGGGACTAGCGGGAGTTACCTACAATGAGCAGTTCTTC. It encodes CASRGLAGVTYNEQFF.

The chain carries TRBV27 and TRBJ2-3; 10 nucleotides agree with TRBD1. With V trimmed by 5 bases and J by 3 bases, 5 bases remained unmatched. The CDR3 contains 15 residues. Germline CDR1 and CDR2: MNHEY and SMNVEV (reference sequence). CDR3 sequence (DNA): TGTGCCAGCAGTACAGGACAGGGGGTGACAGATACGCAGTATTTT. It translates to CASSTGQGVTDTQYF.

The rearrangement uses TRBV30 and TRBJ1-5; 8 bases align to TRBD1. Germline loops: CDR1 GTSNPN, CDR2 SVGIG (reference sequence). V trimming: 3 bases; J trimming: 1 base; junction bases outside the gene matches: 2. The CDR3 extends over 14 amino acids. CDR3 region: CAWRRTGSNQPQHF. The CDR3 DNA reads TGTGCCTGGAGAAGGACAGGGAGCAATCAGCCCCAGCATTTT.

The chain joins TRBV7-8 to TRBJ2-5; 8 bases are a match to TRBD2. Germline-derived CDR1 and CDR2 are SGHVS and FQNEAQ. J gave up 6 bases and V 3 bases, and 6 bases lay outside the gene matches. The CDR3 has 14 amino acids. The chain's CDR3 is CASSFGLAGQTQYF. The DNA for the CDR3 is TGTGCCAGCAGCTTCGGACTAGCAGGACAGACCCAGTACTTC.

This chain connects TRBV2 to TRBJ2-3; tentatively, D is TRBD2 (5 bases). CDR3 length equals 16 residues. Trimming removed 2 bases at V and 2 bases at J, with 14 bases between. Per the germline V gene, CDR1 is SNHLY and CDR2 is FYNNEI. The CDR3 here is CASSEIGNMVTDTQYF. CDR3 nucleotides: TGTGCCAGCAGTGAAATCGGGAACATGGTCACAGATACGCAGTATTTT.

This clone was recorded once. V is TRBV30 and J is TRBJ2-1; perhaps TRBD2 as D (5 bases). Germline CDR1 and CDR2: GTSNPN and SVGIG (reference sequence). V was clipped by 3 bases and J by 2 bases, with 11 bases between them. The CDR3 has 14 residues. The CDR3 DNA is TGTGCCTGGAGCGGAGGCCGTCCCTACAATGAGCAGTTCTTC. Its protein product is CAWSGGRPYNEQFF.

A note on this clone: Sequence at one end of the junction differs from germline and may be a read error. The chain links TRBV19 to TRBJ2-2; 15 nucleotides match TRBD2. This CDR3 region has 19 residues. Germline V lookup: CDR1 LNHDA, CDR2 SQIVND (reference sequence). In nucleotides, the CDR3 is TGTGCCAGTGGTATAGATGGACTAGCGGGAGGGCCCTACACCGGGGAGCTGTTTTTT. Translating it yields CASGIDGLAGGPYTGELFF.

The chain links TRBV18 to TRBJ2-2; 9 bases agree with TRBD1. Germline CDR1 and CDR2: KGHSH and LQKENI. The CDR3 loop spans 16 amino acids. V lost 3 bases, J lost 0 bases, and 2 bases stayed unmatched. CDR3 loop: CASSPTGGSNTGELFF. The CDR3 DNA reads TGTGCCAGCTCACCTACAGGGGGCTCGAACACCGGGGAGCTGTTTTTT.

The V and J genes are TRBV5-5 and TRBJ2-2; D gene uncertain. Germline CDR1 SGHKS, CDR2 YYEKEE (reference sequence). This CDR3 has 15 amino acids. The germline V and J ends were trimmed by 4 bases and 2 bases, with 12 bases remaining between them. DNA of the CDR3: TGTGCCAGCAGCCCACCTAAGATAAACACCGGGGAGCTGTTTTTT. Its translation: CASSPPKINTGELFF.

The gene calls are TRBV30 and TRBJ1-6; TRBD1 is a possible D gene (6 bases). Germline CDR1 is GTSNPN and CDR2 is SVGIG (reference sequence). The CDR3 sequence is 13 residues long. Trimming stripped 3 bases from V and 7 bases from J, with 10 bases between. DNA of the CDR3: TGTGCCTGGAGCGCGGACAGAAATTCACCCCTCCACTTT. It encodes CAWSADRNSPLHF.

For this clone: The germline gene is not matched at one end of the junction; a read error may be the cause. The chain is built from TRBV7-9 and TRBJ1-2; 8 bases agree with TRBD1. This CDR3 contains 15 residues. Per germline, CDR1 SEHNR and CDR2 FQNEAQ (reference sequence). The CDR3 spells CSSSLGTGPLDGYTF. The CDR3 region has the DNA TGTTCCAGCAGCTTAGGGACAGGACCCCTTGATGGCTACACCTTC.